This entry concerns a single T cell receptor (beta chain). This record belongs to a study of blood T cell repertoires in COVID-19. Seattle cases were enrolled at active infection and followed longitudinally. Unmatched junction bases numbered 6, after V lost 5 bases and J lost 5 bases. Looked up from germline, CDR1 is SGHTA and CDR2 is FQGNSA. The CDR3 length is 15 residues. The method was immunoSEQ multiplex PCR; TCRdb's version includes in-frame clones alone and lacks a portion of them. This sample has about 210,000 clones, with around four fifths found just once. The source is an elderly woman with COVID-19, enrolled during active disease. The sample consisted of peripheral blood. This chain links TRBV7-2 with TRBJ2-2, with 9 bases aligning to TRBD1. CDR3 protein: CASSADRGGTGELFF. DNA of the CDR3: TGTGCCAGCAGCGCGGACAGGGGCGGGACCGGGGAGCTGTTTTTT. The variable domain in full, completed from reference TRBV7-2 and TRBJ2-2, reads GAGVSQSPSNKVTEKGKDVELRCDPISGHTALYWYRQSLGQGLEFLIYFQGNSAPDKSGLPSDRFSAERTGGSVSTLTIQRTQQEDSAVYLCASSADRGGTGELFFGEGSRLTVL.